A single sample gave rise to the 2 T cell receptor beta chains below, sequenced in a study of T cell changes during pregnancy in multiple sclerosis. Measured with immunoSEQ multiplex PCR; TCRdb has only the in-frame clones, and not every one. The data hold over 25,000 clones, with 89% observed a single time. Material: CD8+ T cells from peripheral blood mononuclear cells, obtained in the second trimester of pregnancy. The receptors derive from a female donor with multiple sclerosis, enrolled in a pregnancy study.

The chain is built from TRBV4-3 and TRBJ1-5; TRBD1 matches at 10 bases. The CDR3 sequence is 17 residues long. After removal of 0 bases from V and 3 bases from J, the junction contained 5 bases not matched to a gene. Germline assignment: CDR1 LGHNA and CDR2 YSLEER. The CDR3: CASSQDRGQGYNQPQHF. The CDR3 DNA is TGCGCCAGCAGCCAAGATCGGGGACAGGGGTACAATCAGCCCCAGCATTTT.

The chain carries TRBV4-1 and TRBJ1-1; D gene unclear. Germline loops: CDR1 MGHRA, CDR2 YSYEKL. Trimming took 2 bases from V and 3 from J, leaving 19 bases between them. The length of the CDR3 is 17 residues. This CDR3 reads CASSQILAVKIDTEAFF. The CDR3 DNA is TGCGCCAGCAGCCAAATCTTAGCAGTCAAGATCGACACTGAAGCTTTCTTT.